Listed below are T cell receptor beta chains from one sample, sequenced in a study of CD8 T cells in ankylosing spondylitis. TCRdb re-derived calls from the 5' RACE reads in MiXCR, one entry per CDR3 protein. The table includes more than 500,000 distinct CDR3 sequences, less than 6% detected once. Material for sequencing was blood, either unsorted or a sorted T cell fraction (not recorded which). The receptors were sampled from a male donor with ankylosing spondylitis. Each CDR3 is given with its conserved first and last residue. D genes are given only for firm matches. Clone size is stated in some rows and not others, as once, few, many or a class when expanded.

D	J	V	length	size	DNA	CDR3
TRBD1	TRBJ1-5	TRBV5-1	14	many	TGCGCCAGCAGCCCGGGACAGCCAAATCAGCCCCAGCATTTT	CASSPGQPNQPQHF
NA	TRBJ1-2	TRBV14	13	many	TGTGCCAGCAGCCCTCTGTGGAGGGATGGCTACACCTTC	CASSPLWRDGYTF
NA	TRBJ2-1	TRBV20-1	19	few	TGCAGTGCTAGAGCATTGAGTCCTGGGGGTTGGGGGTCCTACAATGAGCAGTTCTTC	CSARALSPGGWGSYNEQFF
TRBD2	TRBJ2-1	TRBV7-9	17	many	TGTGCCAGCAGCCAAAGGACTAGCGGGAGGGCCATCAATGAGCAGTTCTTC	CASSQRTSGRAINEQFF
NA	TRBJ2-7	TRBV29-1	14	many	TGCAGCGTTGAAGTCCCAGGGAAGGGGATCGAGCAGTACTTC	CSVEVPGKGIEQYF
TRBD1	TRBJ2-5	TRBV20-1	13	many	TGCAGTGCTAGTAACAGGGGTGGAGAGACCCAGTACTTC	CSASNRGGETQYF
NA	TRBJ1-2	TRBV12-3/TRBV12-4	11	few	TGTGCCAGCCACGGGTCCTATGGCTACACCTTC	CASHGSYGYTF
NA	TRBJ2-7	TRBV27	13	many	TGTGCCAGCAGTTCAGGCGGGAACTACGAGCAGTACTTC	CASSSGGNYEQYF
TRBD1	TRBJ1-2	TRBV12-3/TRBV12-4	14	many	TGTGCCAGCAGTTCCACAGGGGTCCCCTATGGCTACACCTTC	CASSSTGVPYGYTF
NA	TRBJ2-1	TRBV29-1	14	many	TGCAGCGTTGGCAACTACTGGGGCTACAATGAGCAGTTCTTC	CSVGNYWGYNEQFF
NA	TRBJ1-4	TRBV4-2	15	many	TGTGCCAGCAGCCAAGGGGGGCTAACTAATGAAAAACTGTTTTTT	CASSQGGLTNEKLFF
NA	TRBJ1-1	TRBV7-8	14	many	TGTGCCAGCAGCTTAGGGGAGGGGGGCACTGAAGCTTTCTTT	CASSLGEGGTEAFF
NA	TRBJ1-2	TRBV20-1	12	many	TGCAGTGCTAGAGATTGGGGCAGGGGCTACACCTTC	CSARDWGRGYTF
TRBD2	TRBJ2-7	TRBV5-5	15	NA	TGTGCCAGCGGCCCCGGGACTAGCGGGATCTACGAGCAGTACTTC	CASGPGTSGIYEQYF
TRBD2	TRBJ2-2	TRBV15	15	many	TGTGCCACCAGCCTAGCGGGAGAGGGAGCCGGGGAGCTGTTTTTT	CATSLAGEGAGELFF
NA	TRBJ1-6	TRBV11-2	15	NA	TGTGCCAGCAGCCGACAGTTGCTCGGGGGATCACCCCTCCACTTT	CASSRQLLGGSPLHF
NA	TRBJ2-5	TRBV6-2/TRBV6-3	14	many	TGTGCCAGCAGTTACAACGCTCGGTTAGAGACCCAGTACTTC	CASSYNARLETQYF
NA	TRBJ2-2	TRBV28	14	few	TGTGCCAGCAGTTTAATTCTGACGACCGGGGAGCTGTTTTTT	CASSLILTTGELFF
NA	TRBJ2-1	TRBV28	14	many	TGTGCCAGCAGTTTTGTCCGGGGCCTCAATGAGCAGTTCTTC	CASSFVRGLNEQFF
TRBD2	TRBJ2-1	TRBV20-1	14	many	TGCAGTGCTCCGACTAGCGGGAGGGGCGATGAGCAGTTCTTC	CSAPTSGRGDEQFF
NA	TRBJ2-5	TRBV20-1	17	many	TGCAGTGCTAGTGTCCCATCAACCAACCAATACCTAGAGACCCAGTACTTC	CSASVPSTNQYLETQYF
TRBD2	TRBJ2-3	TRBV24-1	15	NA	TGTGCCACCAGTGGACAGCGGGGGTACACAGATACGCAGTATTTT	CATSGQRGYTDTQYF
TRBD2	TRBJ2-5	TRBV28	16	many	TGTGCCAGCAGTTTAAACCGGCTAGCGGGAGTGGAGACCCAGTACTTC	CASSLNRLAGVETQYF
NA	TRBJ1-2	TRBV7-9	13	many	TGTGCCAGCAGCTTAGCTCAGGGCGGGGGCTACACCTTC	CASSLAQGGGYTF
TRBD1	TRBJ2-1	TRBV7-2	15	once	TGTGCCAGCAGCTTACAGGGGGCGCGTTACAATGAGCAGTTCTTC	CASSLQGARYNEQFF
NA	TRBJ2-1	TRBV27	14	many	TGTGCCAGCAGTCTAATACAGGCCTACAATGAGCAGTTCTTC	CASSLIQAYNEQFF
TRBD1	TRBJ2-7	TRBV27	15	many	TGTGCCAGCAGTTTGACAGGGGTCCTCTCCTACGAGCAGTACTTC	CASSLTGVLSYEQYF
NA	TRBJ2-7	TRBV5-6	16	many	TGTGCCAGCAGCTTGACATTCGGTGAGGCAGGGTACGAGCAGTACTTC	CASSLTFGEAGYEQYF
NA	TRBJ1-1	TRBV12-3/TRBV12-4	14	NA	TGTGCCAGCAGTCTTCAAACCGCGGCCACTGAAGCTTTCTTT	CASSLQTAATEAFF
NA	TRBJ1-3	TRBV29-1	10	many	TGCAGCGTTGCCGGAAACACCATATATTTT	CSVAGNTIYF
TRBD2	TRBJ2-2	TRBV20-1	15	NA	TGCAGTGCTAGCCGACTAGCAGGGAACACCGGGGAGCTGTTTTTT	CSASRLAGNTGELFF
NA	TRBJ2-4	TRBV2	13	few	TGTGCCAGCAGCGAATGGGAGAAGGACATTCAGTACTTC	CASSEWEKDIQYF
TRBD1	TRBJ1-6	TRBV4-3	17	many	TGCGCCAGCAGCCAAGAGTATGGGACAGGGGTTAATTCACCCCTCCACTTT	CASSQEYGTGVNSPLHF
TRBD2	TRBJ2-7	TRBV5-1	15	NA	TGCGCCAGCAGCCTGGGGGGGTATTGGGGCTACGAGCAGTACTTC	CASSLGGYWGYEQYF
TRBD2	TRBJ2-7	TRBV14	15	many	TGTGCCAGCAGCCGGACTAGCAGGAGCTCCTACGAGCAGTACTTC	CASSRTSRSSYEQYF
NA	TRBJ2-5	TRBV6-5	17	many	TGTGCCAGCAGTTACCGGGCCCAGAACCCCAAGGGGGAGACCCAGTACTTC	CASSYRAQNPKGETQYF
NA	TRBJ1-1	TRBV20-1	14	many	TGCAGTGCCCCGTCGCCCCGGGTAAACACTGAAGCTTTCTTT	CSAPSPRVNTEAFF
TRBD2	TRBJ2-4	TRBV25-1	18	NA	TGTGCCAGCAGTGAATTTAGCGGGAGGACTCTAGCCAAAAACATTCAGTACTTC	CASSEFSGRTLAKNIQYF
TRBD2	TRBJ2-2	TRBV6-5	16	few	TGTGCCAGCAGTTACTCGATATTAGCGGGGACCGGGGAGCTGTTTTTT	CASSYSILAGTGELFF
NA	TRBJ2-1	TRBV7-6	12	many	TGTGCCAGCAGCTCCGAGGGAAATGAGCAGTTCTTC	CASSSEGNEQFF
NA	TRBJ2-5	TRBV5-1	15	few	TGCGCCACCACAGGGAACACCGGGCAGGGAGAGACCCAGTACTTC	CATTGNTGQGETQYF
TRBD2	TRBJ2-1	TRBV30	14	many	TGTGCCTGGAGTGTAGCCGGGAGGGGCGATGAGCAGTTCTTC	CAWSVAGRGDEQFF
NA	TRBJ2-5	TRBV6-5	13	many	TGTGCCAGCAGTTATGGTGGTGCAGAGACCCAGTACTTC	CASSYGGAETQYF
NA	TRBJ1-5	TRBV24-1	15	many	TGTGCCACCAGTGACCAAACTGAGAGCAATCAGCCCCAGCATTTT	CATSDQTESNQPQHF
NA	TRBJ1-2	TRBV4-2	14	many	TGTGCCAGCAGCCAGGGCAGACCCGACTATGGCTACACCTTC	CASSQGRPDYGYTF
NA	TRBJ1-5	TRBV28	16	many	TGTGCCAGCAGTTTTCCAGACCTGCGGGTCAATCAGCCCCAGCATTTT	CASSFPDLRVNQPQHF
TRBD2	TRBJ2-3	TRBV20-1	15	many	TGCAGTGTCCAACCGACTAGCGGGATTGGAGATACGCAGTATTTT	CSVQPTSGIGDTQYF
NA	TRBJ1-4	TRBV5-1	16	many	TGCGCCAGCAGCCTGACGGTCGACAGAGCTAATGAAAAACTGTTTTTT	CASSLTVDRANEKLFF
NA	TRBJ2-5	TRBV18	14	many	TGTGCCAGCTCACCAGGGCCCGGGTACGAGACCCAGTACTTC	CASSPGPGYETQYF
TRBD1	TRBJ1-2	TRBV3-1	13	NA	TGTGCCAGCAGCCAGGGGACAGGGTCCGGCTACACCTTC	CASSQGTGSGYTF
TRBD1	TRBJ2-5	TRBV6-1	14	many	TGTGCCAGCAGGGACAGGGGGCCGTTGGAGACCCAGTACTTC	CASRDRGPLETQYF
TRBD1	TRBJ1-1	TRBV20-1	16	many	TGCAGTGCTAGAGAACACAGGGGACTAAGAGGCACTGAAGCTTTCTTT	CSAREHRGLRGTEAFF
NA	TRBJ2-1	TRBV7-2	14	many	TGTGCCAGCAGCCGCCGGGAATCCTACAATGAGCAGTTCTTC	CASSRRESYNEQFF
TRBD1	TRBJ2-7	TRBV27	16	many	TGTGCCAGCAGTTCCGAATTCGACAGGGTGCGCTACGAGCAGTACTTC	CASSSEFDRVRYEQYF